This T cell receptor (beta chain) was identified in a study of neoadjuvant anti-PD-1 for oral cavity cancer. Repertoires were generated with immunoSEQ multiplex PCR, while TCRdb's copy carries only in-frame clones and drops some. The sample has some 14,000 clones, 65% to 85% seen once; the top ten hold about 2.5%. The CDR3 runs to 12 residues. V lost 1 base, J lost 6 bases, and 5 bases lay in between. The V gene's germline CDR1 is MNHNS and CDR2 SASEGT. Indicated time point: after neoadjuvant nivolumab, at surgical resection. This TCR was sampled from a person aged 40-85 years with oral cavity squamous cell carcinoma. The rearrangement joins TRBV6-1 to TRBJ2-3; D uncertain. The source material was PBMCs, sampled after nivolumab (anti-PD-1) treatment. The CDR3 here is CASSEVSDTQYF. The CDR3, as DNA: TGTGCCAGCAGTGAAGTCTCGGATACGCAGTATTTT.